These 11 T cell receptor beta chains originate from one sample sequenced in a study of shared clonotypes between healthy human individuals. Sequencing was performed with immunoSEQ multiplex PCR; in TCRdb, only in-frame clones are kept and a portion is missing. The sample shows some 2,500,000 clones, approximately 93% of them seen only once. The sequenced material came from naive CD4+ T cells from PBMCs. Subset meaning: CD45RA+ positively selected. The receptors originated from a man aged 18 to 35 in good health. Some clones in this sample may be carry-over from other donors' samples.

This chain connects TRBV6-9 to TRBJ1-1; D is possibly TRBD1 (5 bases). There are 18 residues in the CDR3. V was shortened by 2 bases and J by 0 bases, with 19 bases between the two germline ends. CDR1 and CDR2 from the germline V gene are MNHGY and SVAAGI. CDR3 in amino acids: CASSYAFHPVQVNTEAFF. The CDR3 nucleotides read TGTGCCAGCAGTTATGCGTTCCATCCAGTACAGGTGAACACTGAAGCTTTCTTT.

The genes are TRBV6-1 and TRBJ2-7; 10 nucleotides align to TRBD2. Germline assignment: CDR1 MNHNS and CDR2 SASEGT. CDR3 length: 16 residues. Trimming cost V 1 base and J 7 bases; bases outside gene matches: 10. The CDR3 loop reads CASSEGPAQAGGEQYF. The CDR3 DNA reads TGTGCCAGCAGTGAAGGGCCGGCGCAAGCGGGAGGGGAGCAGTACTTC.

This clone is a singleton in its sample. This chain uses TRBV14 with TRBJ2-7; 7 nucleotides agree with TRBD2. CDR3 length equals 14 residues. Germline V gives CDR1 SGHDN, CDR2 FVKESK. The V segment lost 4 bases and the J segment 2 bases; nucleotides outside the gene matches: 5. The CDR3 spells CASSPSGTTYEQYF. The CDR3 DNA reads TGTGCCAGCAGCCCGAGCGGGACTACCTACGAGCAGTACTTC.

This sequence joins TRBV5-4 and TRBJ2-3; perhaps D is TRBD1 or TRBD2 (5 bases each). V was trimmed by 3 bases and J by 5 bases, leaving 13 bases between them. The germline V gene encodes CDR1 SGHNT and CDR2 YYREEE (reference sequence). The CDR3 is 14 residues long. In DNA, the CDR3 is TGTGCCAGCAGCTCCGGGGCCGGCGGAGATACGCAGTATTTT. Translated: CASSSGAGGDTQYF.

This chain connects TRBV5-4 to TRBJ2-5; 16 bases are a match to TRBD2. Per the germline V gene, CDR1 is SGHNT and CDR2 is YYREEE (reference sequence). V trimming: 5 bases; J trimming: 9 bases; junction bases outside the gene matches: 4. This CDR3 has 14 amino acids. The chain's CDR3 is CASSTGTSGRAQYF. The CDR3 nucleotides are TGTGCCAGCAGTACAGGGACTAGCGGGAGGGCCCAGTACTTC.

The rearrangement uses TRBV5-1 and TRBJ2-2; 8 bases are shared with TRBD1. V shed 7 bases and J 4 bases; nucleotides not matched to a gene: 6. There are 14 residues in the CDR3. CDR1 and CDR2 from the germline V gene are SGHRS and YFSETQ. This CDR3 is CASRQGRSTGELFF. CDR3 in DNA: TGCGCCAGCCGACAGGGGAGGAGCACCGGGGAGCTGTTTTTT. The complete variable domain, with remaining parts taken from reference TRBV5-1 and TRBJ2-2, reads KAGVTQTPRYLIKTRGQQVTLSCSPISGHRSVSWYQQTPGQGLQFLFEYFSETQRNKGNFPGRFSGRQFSNSRSEMNVSTLELGDSALYLCASRQGRSTGELFFGEGSRLTVL.

The chain joins TRBV30 to TRBJ1-1, with a weak D call TRBD1 (6 bases). CDR1 is GTSNPN, CDR2 SVGIG, per germline (reference sequence). This CDR3 region has 13 residues. Trimming left V 0 bases short and J 3 bases short, with 8 bases between. The CDR3 DNA sequence: TGTGCCTGGAGTGTGAGGACAGACACTGAAGCTTTCTTT. It translates to CAWSVRTDTEAFF.

The chain carries TRBV4-1 and TRBJ1-3, with D possibly being TRBD1 (5 bases). V gave up 0 bases and J gave up 1 base, with 19 bases separating them. Germline loops: CDR1 MGHRA, CDR2 YSYEKL. The CDR3 has 19 residues. The CDR3 DNA reads as TGCGCCAGCAGCCAAGATTTCCCCGGGGGGGGAACTTCTGGAAACACCATATATTTT. It encodes CASSQDFPGGGTSGNTIYF.

V usage is TRBV15 and J usage is TRBJ2-3; TRBD2 aligns across 11 bases. Germline V gene sequence: CDR1 LNHNV, CDR2 YYDKDF (reference sequence). CDR3 length: 18 residues. Trimming cost V 1 base and J 4 bases; bases outside gene matches: 10. The CDR3 protein is CATSRGKTGLAVADTQYF. Here the CDR3 DNA reads TGTGCCACCAGCAGAGGGAAAACGGGACTAGCGGTCGCAGATACGCAGTATTTT.

J is TRBJ1-1 and V is TRBV10-3; D uncertain. V lost 0 bases and J lost 0, with 5 bases in between. The CDR3 is made up of 14 amino acids. Per germline, CDR1 ENHRY and CDR2 SYGVKD. CDR3 residues: CAISESGMNTEAFF. The DNA for the CDR3 is TGTGCCATCAGTGAGTCGGGAATGAACACTGAAGCTTTCTTT.

The chain joins TRBV27 to TRBJ1-2; unclear D gene. CDR3 length: 13 residues. V was cut by 3 bases and J by 8 bases, with 13 bases left in between. Germline values: CDR1 MNHEY, CDR2 SMNVEV (reference sequence). CDR3 sequence (DNA): TGTGCCAGCAGTTTCAATTACTGGGGAGGCTACACCTTC. This sequence encodes CASSFNYWGGYTF.